The present entry profiles one TCR beta chain with its context. The antigen is undetermined. These data are taken from a study of T cell repertoires in cytomegalovirus infection. Study in general: An indication of both CMV infection and matching HLA type came from public TCR beta signatures.

TCRdb re-analysed the reads in MiXCR, keeping a single row per CDR3 protein. This table has more than 250,000 distinct CDR3 sequences, 25% appearing once. Losses at the gene ends were 5 bases for V and 7 bases for J; bases not matched to a gene: 7. This CDR3 has 15 residues. Per germline, CDR1 SGHNT and CDR2 YENEEA. The chain links TRBV11-3 to TRBJ2-2, with TRBD2 identical over 10 bases. This receptor was identified in a human donor in good health (CMV status not recorded). Some clones in this sample may be carry-over from other donors' samples. The sample in question was cultured PBMCs, obtained from culture after CMV antigen stimulation. The CDR3 loop is CASSPGTSVIGELFF. The CDR3 DNA sequence: TGTGCCAGCAGCCCAGGGACTAGCGTCATCGGGGAGCTGTTTTTT.